These 7 T cell receptor beta chains were sequenced from one sample in a study of T cell changes during pregnancy in multiple sclerosis. Sequenced by immunoSEQ multiplex PCR; TCRdb stores in-frame clones only, minus some. The table lists more than 70,000 clones, around 93% of them singletons. Sequenced material: peripheral blood, taken in the second trimester of pregnancy. These receptors all come from a female donor with multiple sclerosis, enrolled in a pregnancy study.

The chain is built from TRBV2 and TRBJ1-3; D ambiguous. In germline, CDR1 is SNHLY, CDR2 FYNNEI. The CDR3 contains 13 residues. The V and J ends lost 6 bases and 4 bases respectively, with 10 bases between them. CDR3: CASRVAGGNTIYF. Here the CDR3 DNA reads TGTGCCAGCAGGGTGGCCGGGGGAAACACCATATATTTT.

The chain couples TRBV7-6 to TRBJ2-2; D gene ambiguous. CDR3 length: 14 amino acids. The germline gives CDR1 SGHVS, CDR2 FNYEAQ. V gave up 2 bases and J gave up 2 bases, with 6 bases separating them. As DNA, the CDR3 is TGTGCCAGCAGCTTAAACATAAACACCGGGGAGCTGTTTTTT. Protein sequence: CASSLNINTGELFF.

In nucleotides, the CDR3 is TGTGCCAGCAGCTTGGCCTTTGACTCCCCCTACACCTTC. Translated, it gives CASSLAFDSPYTF. The chain carries TRBV5-6 and TRBJ1-2, with D unresolved. CDR3 size: 13 residues. Looked up from germline, CDR1 is SGHDT and CDR2 is YYEEEE. Trimming stripped 0 bases from V and 10 bases from J, with 13 bases between.

This sequence joins TRBV7-2 and TRBJ1-2; D gene uncertain. With 3 bases removed from V and 5 bases from J, the gap between germline ends came to 7 bases. Germline loops: CDR1 SGHTA, CDR2 FQGNSA. The CDR3 consists of 12 residues. CDR3 region: CASSLAGYGYTF. CDR3 DNA: TGTGCCAGCAGCTTGGCAGGTTATGGCTACACCTTC.

This clone was seen just once. The chain employs TRBV9 and TRBJ2-3; 11 bases are a match to TRBD2. The CDR3 runs to 17 residues. Germline CDR1 SGDLS, CDR2 YYNGEE. Trimming cost V 4 bases and J 5 bases; bases outside gene matches: 12. This CDR3 is CASSPRLAGQPRDTQYF. In DNA, the CDR3 is TGTGCCAGCAGCCCACGACTAGCGGGGCAACCTCGAGATACGCAGTATTTT.

As concerns this clone: The junction differs from germline at one of its ends, possibly a read error. The chain links TRBV7-2 to TRBJ2-2; 7 bases align to TRBD2. This CDR3 has 15 residues. Looked up from germline, CDR1 is SGHTA and CDR2 is FQGNSA. The CDR3 coding sequence is TGTGCCAGCAGCCCCTTTTCAGCGGGAACCGGGGAGCTGTTTTTC. Amino acid sequence: CASSPFSAGTGELFF.

The chain uses TRBV2 and TRBJ1-1; 9 nucleotides align to TRBD1. Per the germline V gene, CDR1 is SNHLY and CDR2 is FYNNEI. Germline trimming cut 11 bases from V and 5 bases from J; bases unmatched to any gene: 3. The CDR3 runs to 11 residues. This chain's CDR3 is CAGQGLTEAFF. In nucleotides, the CDR3 is TGTGCCGGACAGGGGTTAACTGAAGCTTTCTTT. Full variable domain (outside the CDR3, taken from reference TRBV2 and TRBJ1-1): EPEVTQTPSHQVTQMGQEVILRCVPISNHLYFYWYRQILGQKVEFLVSFYNNEISEKSEIFDDQFSVERPDGSNFTLKIRSTKLEDSAMYFCAGQGLTEAFFGQGTRLTVV.